Listed here are 29 T cell receptor beta chains from one sample, sequenced in a study of identical twins. One entry per CDR3 protein results from TCRdb running MiXCR on the 5' RACE reads. The repertoire consists of some 270,000 distinct CDR3 sequences, with about 8% occurring once and the leading ten covering around 3%. The same specimen was also included in a second study, on yellow fever vaccine responses in identical twins.

Sequenced: CD8+ T cells sorted from blood. These receptors were obtained from a woman younger than 30 in good health.

DNA for the CDR3: TGTGCCAGCAGGTCTCGACAGAGCTCCTACGAGCAGTACTTC. Translation gives CASRSRQSSYEQYF. V gene TRBV28 combines with J gene TRBJ2-7; the D gene is possibly TRBD1 (5 bases). The length of the CDR3 is 14 residues. Deletions cut 6 bases from V and 0 bases from J, with 12 bases between. Germline V gene sequence: CDR1 MDHEN, CDR2 SYDVKM.

This clonotype was observed a few times. The rearrangement uses TRBV2 and TRBJ2-5, with D perhaps TRBD2 (5 bases). The germline V gene has CDR1 SNHLY and CDR2 FYNNEI. V was clipped by 6 bases and J by 4 bases, with 9 bases between them. The CDR3 spans 12 residues. In nucleotides, the CDR3 is TGTGCCAGCAGCGGGATCTTAGAGACCCAGTACTTC. This codes for CASSGILETQYF.

In this sample, this clonotype turned up many times. The chain's CDR3 is CASSLGLAGLISYEQYF. The CDR3, as DNA: TGTGCCAGCAGCTTAGGTCTAGCGGGCTTAATCTCCTACGAGCAGTACTTC. The rearrangement uses TRBV11-2 and TRBJ2-7, with 8 bases lining up with TRBD2. This CDR3 region has 17 residues. Germline V CDR1 and CDR2: SGHAT, FQNNGV. With V trimmed by 1 base and J by 0 bases, 8 bases remained unmatched.

Many counts were recorded for this clonotype. The genes are TRBV29-1 and TRBJ2-4; D unresolved. The CDR3 spans 14 residues. The V gene's germline CDR1 is SQVTM and CDR2 ANQGSEA. Trimming took 2 bases from V and 0 from J, leaving 8 bases between them. The CDR3 loop reads CSVEIAVAKNIQYF. The DNA of the CDR3 is TGCAGCGTTGAAATAGCCGTAGCCAAAAACATTCAGTACTTC. The full variable domain, with the rest looked up from reference TRBV29-1 and TRBJ2-4, is SAVISQKPSRDICQRGTSLTIQCQVDSQVTMMFWYRQQPGQSLTLIATANQGSEATYESGFVIDKFPISRPNLTFSTLTVSNMSPEDSSIYLCSVEIAVAKNIQYFGAGTRLSVL.

This clonotype was recorded a few times. This rearrangement joins TRBV4-1 to TRBJ2-1; D might be TRBD1 or TRBD2, each matching 5 bases. V was trimmed by 5 bases and J by 3 bases, leaving 17 bases between them. Looked up from germline, CDR1 is MGHRA and CDR2 is YSYEKL. The CDR3 spans 16 residues. This CDR3 is CASSKSPGRGYNEQFF. CDR3 sequence (DNA): TGCGCCAGCAGCAAAAGCCCGGGACGCGGCTACAATGAGCAGTTCTTC.

This clonotype was counted many times. The V and J genes are TRBV15 and TRBJ2-7; D is unresolved. V was shortened by 0 bases and J by 7 bases, with 7 bases between the two germline ends. Germline V gene data show CDR1 as LNHNV and CDR2 as YYDKDF (reference sequence). The CDR3 is 12 residues long. The CDR3 region has the DNA TGTGCCACCAGCAGAGATCTAGGGGAGCAGTACTTC. It yields the protein CATSRDLGEQYF. Full variable domain (remainder filled in from reference TRBV15 and TRBJ2-7): DAMVIQNPRYQVTQFGKPVTLSCSQTLNHNVMYWYQQKSSQAPKLLFHYYDKDFNNEADTPDNFQSRRPNTSFCFLDIRSPGLGDTAMYLCATSRDLGEQYFGPGTRLTVT.

This chain joins TRBV29-1 and TRBJ1-1; tentative D call: TRBD1 (5 bases). Germline lookup yields CDR1 SQVTM and CDR2 ANQGSEA. Trimming took off 0 bases at V and 0 bases at J, with 17 bases between the two ends. The CDR3 covers 17 residues. The CDR3 bases are TGCAGCGTTGAAGATGGGCTACGCGGACAACTGAACACTGAAGCTTTCTTT. This translates into CSVEDGLRGQLNTEAFF.

This clonotype was counted ten times or more. The rearrangement uses TRBV12-3 or TRBV12-4 and TRBJ2-1; the D gene is possibly TRBD1 (6 bases). Trimming took 5 bases from V and 0 from J, leaving 11 bases between them. This CDR3 has 15 residues. The CDR3 is CASSPRQASYNEQFF. The CDR3, as DNA: TGTGCCAGCAGTCCTAGACAGGCCTCCTACAATGAGCAGTTCTTC.

This clonotype occurred a few times. The chain employs TRBV6-1 and TRBJ2-5; D is tentatively TRBD1 or TRBD2 (5 bases each). Germline values: CDR1 MNHNS, CDR2 SASEGT. V lost 5 bases to trimming and J lost 3 bases, with 19 bases between them. The CDR3 runs 16 residues. This chain's CDR3 is CASSPHWGRTEETQYF. In nucleotides, the CDR3 is TGTGCCAGCAGTCCACACTGGGGACGGACGGAAGAGACCCAGTACTTC.

This clonotype was picked up many times. This chain uses TRBV9 with TRBJ1-2, with D maybe TRBD1 (6 bases). The V gene's germline CDR1 is SGDLS and CDR2 YYNGEE. The CDR3 sequence is 17 residues long. V lost 3 bases, J lost 0 bases, and 18 bases lay in between. In nucleotides, the CDR3 is TGTGCCAGCAGCGGGAGGGGGATCAGGGATCCTAACTATGGCTACACCTTC. Protein: CASSGRGIRDPNYGYTF.

V gene TRBV27 combines with J gene TRBJ1-4; TRBD1 matches 9 bases. The germline CDR1 and CDR2 sequences are MNHEY and SMNVEV (reference sequence). Germline trimming cut 6 bases from V and 5 bases from J; bases unmatched to any gene: 7. This CDR3 is built from 15 residues. CDR3 DNA: TGTGCCAGCAGGACCAGACAGGGGGTGAATGAAAAACTGTTTTTT. Encoded protein: CASRTRQGVNEKLFF.

This chain connects TRBV5-1 to TRBJ2-3, with TRBD2 matching over 14 bases. CDR3 length: 19 residues. The V gene end was trimmed by 3 bases and the J gene end by 0 bases; junction bases not matched to a gene: 9. Germline V CDR1 and CDR2: SGHRS, YFSETQ. The CDR3 loop reads CASSWPRTSGGSSTDTQYF. CDR3 coding DNA: TGCGCCAGCAGCTGGCCCCGGACTAGCGGGGGGTCTAGCACAGATACGCAGTATTTT.

This clonotype turned up a few times. This chain links TRBV20-1 with TRBJ1-1, with 9 positions matching TRBD1. Germline loops: CDR1 DFQATT, CDR2 SNEGSKA (reference sequence). The CDR3 runs 12 residues. Here the CDR3 DNA reads TGCAACACCGGGACAGGGATCACTGAAGCTTTCTTT. Its translation: CNTGTGITEAFF.

This clonotype was seen only a few times. The chain joins TRBV7-9 to TRBJ2-7; D remains ambiguous. The CDR3 runs to 12 residues. CDR1 is SEHNR and CDR2 is FQNEAQ in the germline V gene (reference sequence). V gave up 4 bases and J gave up 3 bases, with 7 bases separating them. Written as DNA, the CDR3 is TGTGCCAGCAGCTCCTACTACTACGAGCAGTACTTC. Translation: CASSSYYYEQYF.

J is TRBJ2-2 and V is TRBV7-9; a possible D gene is TRBD2 (5 bases). The length of the CDR3 is 15 residues. Trimming pared 5 bases from V and 6 bases from J, leaving 16 bases between. Germline V CDR1 and CDR2: SEHNR, FQNEAQ (reference sequence). The CDR3 spells CASSPWAGAAGELFF. The CDR3 bases are TGTGCCAGCAGCCCCTGGGCGGGCGCGGCCGGGGAGCTGTTTTTT.

This clonotype was recorded at least ten times. The rearrangement uses TRBV20-1 and TRBJ2-5; D is uncertain. V gave up 1 base and J gave up 2 bases, with 11 bases separating them. There are 14 residues in the CDR3. CDR1 and CDR2 (germline): DFQATT, SNEGSKA (reference sequence). CDR3 loop: CSARGLGFQETQYF. The CDR3 bases are TGCAGTGCTAGAGGTTTGGGGTTTCAAGAGACCCAGTACTTC.

V and J are TRBV28 and TRBJ2-5; D remains ambiguous. This CDR3 is built from 16 residues. Germline-derived CDR1 and CDR2 are MDHEN and SYDVKM. V was shortened by 5 bases and J by 0 bases, with 16 bases between the two germline ends. The CDR3 here is CASSPLVQEYQETQYF. The CDR3 DNA follows: TGTGCCAGCAGTCCCCTCGTTCAAGAGTACCAAGAGACCCAGTACTTC.

This clonotype was detected many times. The V gene is TRBV4-2, the J gene TRBJ2-5, with 11 nucleotides matching TRBD2. The CDR3 has 16 amino acids. V dropped 0 bases and J dropped 4; count of bases not matched to a gene: 4. Germline CDR1 is LGHNA and CDR2 is YNFKEQ. Here the CDR3 DNA reads TGTGCCAGCAGCCAAGAATCTAGCGGGGGGTCAGAGACCCAGTACTTC. Translation: CASSQESSGGSETQYF.

This clonotype was found many times. This sequence joins TRBV20-1 and TRBJ2-5; 8 positions agree with TRBD1. Germline V gene lookup returns CDR1 DFQATT and CDR2 SNEGSKA (reference sequence). V was clipped by 5 bases and J by 4 bases; unmatched bases: 9. This CDR3 spans 14 amino acids. The CDR3 spells CSAPQGAMVETQYF. In DNA, the CDR3 is TGCAGTGCTCCTCAGGGGGCGATGGTAGAGACCCAGTACTTC.

V gene TRBV6-1 combines with J gene TRBJ2-3; 7 positions agree with TRBD1. V gave up 7 bases and J gave up 4 bases; unmatched junction bases: 11. Germline V CDR1 and CDR2: MNHNS, SASEGT. The CDR3 is 15 residues long. This chain's CDR3 is CASTHRQGPPDTQYF. CDR3 DNA sequence: TGTGCCAGCACCCATCGACAGGGACCCCCAGATACGCAGTATTTT.

This clonotype was detected ten times or more. This sequence joins TRBV6-4 and TRBJ2-6, with no clear D. The CDR3 contains 14 residues. The V end lost 4 bases, the J end lost 0 bases, and 4 bases lay between the germline ends. Germline CDR1 and CDR2: MRHNA and SNTAGT. The CDR3 bases are TGTGCCAGCAGTGGGTCCTCTGGGGCCAACGTCCTGACTTTC. Translation: CASSGSSGANVLTF.

V gene TRBV27 combines with J gene TRBJ2-3; 13 bases are a match to TRBD2. CDR3 length: 15 residues. Germline V lookup: CDR1 MNHEY, CDR2 SMNVEV (reference sequence). V dropped 6 bases and J dropped 3; count of bases not matched to a gene: 3. CDR3 sequence: CASRETSGRTDTQYF. The DNA of the CDR3 is TGTGCCAGCAGGGAGACTAGCGGGAGGACAGATACGCAGTATTTT.

This clonotype was counted only a few times. The V gene is TRBV11-1, the J gene TRBJ1-5; TRBD1 aligns across 11 bases. Germline V gene data show CDR1 as SGHAT and CDR2 as FQDESV (reference sequence). J lost 0 bases, V lost 1 base, and 11 bases had no gene match. The CDR3 is 20 amino acids. The CDR3 loop reads CASSLDPRDRGFYSNQPQHF. For the CDR3, the DNA is TGTGCCAGCAGCTTAGATCCCCGGGACAGGGGGTTTTATAGCAATCAGCCCCAGCATTTT.

This clonotype showed up just a few times. This chain joins TRBV28 and TRBJ1-5; 7 bases fit TRBD1. The CDR3 runs to 18 residues. Trimming took 1 base from V and 1 from J; bases not matched to a gene: 10. The germline V gene has CDR1 MDHEN and CDR2 SYDVKM. CDR3 residues: CASSLLTPRQGSNQPQHF. CDR3 nucleotides: TGTGCCAGCAGTTTATTGACCCCCAGACAGGGCAGCAATCAGCCCCAGCATTTT.

This chain joins TRBV20-1 and TRBJ2-7; D is ambiguous. Trimming removed 3 bases at V and 4 bases at J, with 7 bases between. The CDR3 totals 11 residues. The germline CDR1 and CDR2 sequences are DFQATT and SNEGSKA (reference sequence). In nucleotides, the CDR3 is TGCAGTGCTAGCGTGGGATACGAGCAGTACTTC. This gives the protein CSASVGYEQYF.

The chain links TRBV7-9 to TRBJ1-2, with 7 nucleotides matching TRBD1. CDR1 and CDR2 (germline): SEHNR, FQNEAQ (reference sequence). V was clipped by 6 bases and J by 2 bases; unmatched bases: 12. The CDR3 is made up of 16 amino acids. The CDR3 DNA is TGTGCCAGCAGGTCCGGGACAGTCTCTTTGAACTATGGCTACACCTTC. Encoded protein: CASRSGTVSLNYGYTF.

This clonotype has just a few counts. The rearrangement uses TRBV12-3 or TRBV12-4 and TRBJ2-1; D could derive from TRBD1 or TRBD2 (5 bases each). The V and J ends lost 7 bases and 3 bases respectively, with 16 bases between them. The CDR3 has 15 amino acids. CDR3 sequence: CASTPTVGDYNEQFF. The CDR3 coding sequence is TGTGCCAGCACTCCTACCGTGGGGGACTACAATGAGCAGTTCTTC.

The gene calls are TRBV7-9 and TRBJ2-2; 8 bases align to TRBD1. Germline V gene sequence: CDR1 SEHNR, CDR2 FQNEAQ (reference sequence). The CDR3 consists of 16 residues. Trimming removed 5 bases from V and 0 bases from J; junction bases left unmatched: 5. The DNA for the CDR3 is TGTGCCAGCAGCCGACAGGGGCCCTCGAACACCGGGGAGCTGTTTTTT. Amino acid sequence: CASSRQGPSNTGELFF.

In this sample, this clonotype turned up a few times. V gene TRBV29-1 combines with J gene TRBJ2-3; a weak D match, TRBD2 (6 bases). Trimming took 4 bases from V and 2 from J, leaving 19 bases between them. Germline V gene lookup returns CDR1 SQVTM and CDR2 ANQGSEA. This CDR3 is built from 16 residues. The CDR3 loop reads CSVVWRSGPNTDTQYF. CDR3 nucleotides: TGCAGCGTTGTTTGGAGAAGCGGGCCCAACACAGATACGCAGTATTTT.